The entry that follows covers one T cell receptor (beta chain) sequence. This sample is drawn from a study of blood T cell repertoires in COVID-19. Study-wide context: Sites across the United States, Italy and Spain contributed samples from acute and convalescent COVID-19.

The CDR3 sequence is 13 residues long. V shed 9 bases and J shed 2 bases, with 12 bases lying between them. Per the original data handling: Amplification from reference gene primers served as the basis for estimated nucleated cell counts. Profiled with immunoSEQ multiplex PCR; TCRdb holds only in-frame clones, not every one. The DNA was the basis for D and trimming; V, J and clone size are from that table. This sample has approximately 260,000 clones, with roughly nine tenths found just once. The sequencing input was peripheral blood. The receptor's source is a man aged 45 to 65 with acute or convalescent COVID-19. The J gene is TRBJ2-3, the V gene TRBV12-3 or TRBV12-4; D call uncertain. CDR3 region: CASSHSVTDTQYF. The DNA of the CDR3 is TGTGCCAGTAGCCATAGTGTCACAGATACGCAGTATTTT.